This TCR beta chain was recorded in a study of T cells in Graves' hyperthyroidism and ophthalmopathy. Many counts were recorded for this clonotype. Amplified TCR beta CDR3 regions derived from RNA transcripts. The study used the HTBI primer set for a first-round RT-PCR of the TCR CDR3. TCRdb fed the multiplex PCR reads into MiXCR, producing one record per CDR3 protein. The sample lists more than 350,000 distinct CDR3 sequences, approximately 14% seen once, with roughly a fifth in the top ten. The authors took PBMCs from over 8.5 ml fresh peripheral blood. This clonotype was obtained from a woman aged 55 to 70 with Graves' ophthalmopathy. Sequenced input: blood.

DNA of the CDR3: TGTGCCAGCAGTTACAACGGCAGTCCGAACTATGGCTACACCTTC. Encoded protein: CASSYNGSPNYGYTF. The chain links TRBV6-2 or TRBV6-3 to TRBJ1-2; D is ambiguous. The CDR3 runs to 15 residues. V shed 2 bases and J shed 2 bases, with 12 bases lying between them. CDR1 MNHEY and CDR2 SVGEGT come from the germline V gene.